These 22 T cell receptor beta chains originate from one sample sequenced in a study of regulatory T cells. The primer mix had 52 TRBV and 13 TRBJ primers. The data were produced by immunoSEQ multiplex PCR, yet TCRdb's version contains in-frame clones alone and is incomplete. Here the sample spans 20,000 or so clones, 80% to 95% being singletons. The sequenced sample was CD8+ T cells sorted from blood. These receptor sequences come from a child aged 2 to 15 with CD3G deficiency.

The chain is built from TRBV7-9 and TRBJ2-5; D is undetermined. The J call is in doubt because the DNA end fits TRBJ2-7 better. Germline-derived CDR1 and CDR2 are SEHNR and FQNEAQ (reference sequence). This CDR3 contains 13 residues. The CDR3 is CASSLEEDPEQYF. The CDR3 DNA reads as TGTGCCAGCAGCTTAGAAGAGGACCCCGAGCAGTACTTC.

The CDR3 DNA reads TGTGCCAGCAGCAATAGCGGGAGCGGCTCCTACGAGCAGTACTTC. Residues: CASSNSGSGSYEQYF. The chain links TRBV28 to TRBJ2-7, with TRBD2 identical over 9 bases. CDR3 length: 15 residues. Germline V gene sequence: CDR1 MDHEN, CDR2 SYDVKM. With 6 bases clipped from V and 0 bases from J, the junction kept 6 bases outside the gene matches.

The chain employs TRBV28 and TRBJ1-1, with 7 bases fitting TRBD1. This CDR3 has 12 amino acids. The germline CDR1 and CDR2 sequences are MDHEN and SYDVKM. Losses at the gene ends were 3 bases for V and 8 bases for J; bases not matched to a gene: 3. The CDR3 DNA is TGTGCCAGCAGTTTCACAGGGGCGGAAGCTTTCTTT. Protein product: CASSFTGAEAFF.

This rearrangement joins TRBV28 to TRBJ1-2; TRBD1 agrees at 8 bases. V dropped 6 bases and J dropped 8; count of bases not matched to a gene: 8. Germline V CDR1 and CDR2: MDHEN, SYDVKM. The CDR3 covers 13 residues. The CDR3, as DNA: TGTGCCAGCAGCCGGACAGGGCCCCACGGCTACACCTTC. The encoded protein is CASSRTGPHGYTF.

The chain combines TRBV19 with TRBJ2-2, with D possibly matching TRBD1 (5 bases). The length of the CDR3 is 13 residues. Germline V gives CDR1 LNHDA, CDR2 SQIVND (reference sequence). Trimming stripped 4 bases from V and 6 bases from J, with 9 bases between. CDR3 residues: CASSTGLAGELFF. In DNA form, the CDR3 reads TGTGCCAGTAGTACAGGGTTGGCCGGGGAGCTGTTTTTT.

The chain couples TRBV5-1 to TRBJ1-2; 9 nucleotides line up with TRBD1. The V and J ends lost 4 bases and 2 bases, in that order; junction bases with no gene match: 3. The CDR3 consists of 14 residues. Germline loops: CDR1 SGHRS, CDR2 YFSETQ. The CDR3 sequence is CASSPGTGNYGYTF. CDR3 nucleotide sequence: TGCGCCAGCAGCCCCGGGACAGGGAACTATGGCTACACCTTC.

The J gene is TRBJ1-1, the V gene TRBV6-1; TRBD1 agrees at 8 bases. The length of the CDR3 is 15 residues. V dropped 2 bases and J dropped 6; count of bases not matched to a gene: 8. Germline CDR1 and CDR2: MNHNS and SASEGT. CDR3 DNA: TGTGCCAGCAGTGAACCGCGACAGGGGCTTCCTGAAGCTTTCTTT. Amino acid sequence: CASSEPRQGLPEAFF.

This rearrangement joins TRBV28 to TRBJ1-5; tentatively, D is TRBD1 (6 bases). The germline CDR1 and CDR2 sequences are MDHEN and SYDVKM. V lost 5 bases to trimming and J lost 5 bases, with 13 bases between them. This CDR3 contains 14 residues. The CDR3 bases are TGTGCCAGCAGTACCACAGGGTTTCATCAGCCCCAGCATTTT. This codes for CASSTTGFHQPQHF.

As concerns this clone: The same CDR3 arises from other DNA sequences in this sample as well. The chain carries TRBV13 and TRBJ2-3, with D uncertain. Germline V gene sequence: CDR1 PRHDT, CDR2 FYEKMQ (reference sequence). V was trimmed by 0 bases and J by 4 bases, leaving 5 bases between them. This CDR3 has 13 residues. CDR3 sequence reads: CASSLGAADTQYF. The CDR3 nucleotides are TGTGCCAGCAGCTTAGGGGCGGCAGATACGCAGTATTTT.

V gene TRBV28 combines with J gene TRBJ2-1; 13 positions match TRBD2. The trim removed 1 base at V and 15 bases at J, leaving 6 bases unmatched. This CDR3 has 14 amino acids. CDR1 and CDR2 (germline): MDHEN, SYDVKM. CDR3 in amino acids: CASSLLLAGGSRFF. CDR3 nucleotide sequence: TGTGCCAGCAGTTTATTACTAGCGGGAGGGAGTAGGTTCTTC.

This clone is judged medium-sized (0.01 to 0.1%). The chain recombines TRBV21-1 with TRBJ2-6; the listed D gene, TRBD1, was not tested against the DNA. TRBV21-1 is described as a pseudogene. The CDR3 sequence is 17 residues long. The CDR3 DNA follows: TGTGCCAGCAGCATCAGAATAAGGGGCCTTGGGGCCAACGTCCTGACTTTC. Protein: CASSIRIRGLGANVLTF.

The chain recombines TRBV28 with TRBJ2-7; possible D gene TRBD2, 5 bases. The germline V and J ends were trimmed by 3 bases and 4 bases, with 13 bases remaining between them. The CDR3 spans 14 residues. Per the germline V gene, CDR1 is MDHEN and CDR2 is SYDVKM. CDR3: CASSFAGSLYEQYF. In DNA form, the CDR3 reads TGTGCCAGCAGTTTCGCGGGCAGCTTATACGAGCAGTACTTC.

V gene TRBV7-9 combines with J gene TRBJ2-3; no reliable D call. The germline CDR1 and CDR2 sequences are SEHNR and FQNEAQ (reference sequence). This CDR3 has 13 residues. The V end lost 5 bases, the J end lost 6 bases, and 12 bases lay between the germline ends. The CDR3 here is CASSPPGRDTQYF. The CDR3 region has the DNA TGTGCCAGCAGCCCCCCAGGAAGGGATACGCAGTATTTT.

This sequence joins TRBV27 and TRBJ1-1; D remains unclear. Germline V gene sequence: CDR1 MNHEY, CDR2 SMNVEV (reference sequence). V dropped 2 bases and J dropped 1 base, with 8 bases sitting between them. The CDR3 consists of 14 residues. The CDR3: CASSLSGPNTEAFF. CDR3 in DNA: TGTGCCAGCAGTTTAAGTGGACCGAACACTGAAGCTTTCTTT.

The gene calls are TRBV6-6 and TRBJ2-7; D remains ambiguous. CDR3 length: 13 residues. Trimming removed 5 bases at V and 9 bases at J, with 17 bases between. Looked up from germline, CDR1 is MNHNY and CDR2 is SVGAGI (reference sequence). The DNA of the CDR3 is TGTGCCAGCAGTGCGTCCCCCGATTTGGGGCAGTACTTC. This translates into CASSASPDLGQYF.

This clone was observed a single time. The V call is TRBV6-1, the J call TRBJ2-3; D is possibly TRBD2 (5 bases). Germline values: CDR1 MNHNS, CDR2 SASEGT. This CDR3 spans 12 amino acids. V shed 1 base and J shed 14 bases, with 13 bases lying between them. CDR3 protein: CASSEGLSRGYF. CDR3 DNA: TGTGCCAGCAGTGAAGGTCTCTCTCGGGGGTATTTT.

The CDR3 here is CASSYSSGNEQYF. The CDR3 DNA reads TGTGCCAGCAGCTACTCCAGTGGGAACGAGCAGTACTTC. This chain connects TRBV7-8 to TRBJ2-7; D is unresolved. V dropped 4 bases and J dropped 5 bases, with 12 bases sitting between them. CDR1 is SGHVS, CDR2 FQNEAQ, per germline. The CDR3 has 13 amino acids.

In regard to this clone: An end of the junction differs from the germline gene, which may be a read error. V is TRBV28 and J is TRBJ1-5; possible D gene TRBD1, 6 bases. The CDR3 runs to 15 residues. Per germline, CDR1 MDHEN and CDR2 SYDVKM. The CDR3 DNA is TGTGCCAGCAGTCTATGGACAGCTGGGGATCAGCCCCAGCATTTT. This sequence encodes CASSLWTAGDQPQHF.

The chain combines TRBV28 with TRBJ1-1, with 7 bases fitting TRBD1. The CDR3 spans 17 residues. CDR1 is MDHEN and CDR2 is SYDVKM in the germline V gene. The V segment lost 2 bases and the J segment 5 bases; nucleotides outside the gene matches: 14. In nucleotides, the CDR3 is TGTGCCAGCAGTTTAATAGCCGGGACAGCCCCCGGGACTGAAGCTTTCTTT. Amino acids: CASSLIAGTAPGTEAFF.

This clone was detected once. The chain recombines TRBV28 with TRBJ2-7; D not resolved. CDR1 and CDR2 (germline): MDHEN, SYDVKM. Trimming pared 3 bases from V and 3 bases from J, leaving 3 bases between. The CDR3 has 11 residues. The CDR3 coding sequence is TGTGCCAGCAGTTTCGGCTACGAGCAGTACTTC. This sequence encodes CASSFGYEQYF.

The V and J genes are TRBV28 and TRBJ1-1; unclear D gene. V lost 8 bases to trimming and J lost 6 bases, with 22 bases between them. The CDR3 is 15 residues long. Germline V lookup: CDR1 MDHEN, CDR2 SYDVKM. The CDR3 spells CASLPRTPPGAEAFF. The CDR3 nucleotides are TGTGCCAGCCTGCCTAGGACCCCCCCCGGGGCTGAAGCTTTCTTT.

The chain uses TRBV19 and TRBJ2-2, with 7 bases aligning to TRBD2. After removal of 1 base from V and 4 bases from J, the junction contained 0 bases not matched to a gene. There are 14 residues in the CDR3. Germline CDR1 and CDR2: LNHDA and SQIVND (reference sequence). CDR3 in DNA: TGTGCCAGTAGTATAGCGGGAGGCACCGGGGAGCTGTTTTTT. This gives the protein CASSIAGGTGELFF.